These 7 T cell receptor beta chains share one sample of origin, sequenced in a study of control samples from healthy donors and cancer patients. Only in-frame clones appear in the TCRdb table, and some are missing; sequencing was by immunoSEQ multiplex PCR. The sample has 100,000 to 150,000 clones, roughly 91% seen once. Input material: PBMCs. The origin of the receptors is a man aged 50 to 59 with head and neck cancer.

The J gene is TRBJ2-2, the V gene TRBV19; unclear D gene. The CDR3 runs 13 residues. Germline CDR1 is LNHDA and CDR2 is SQIVND (reference sequence). The V end was cut by 9 bases, the J end by 4 bases, with 12 bases between. The CDR3 here is CASASGSTGELFF. The CDR3 DNA reads TGTGCCAGCGCTTCAGGAAGCACCGGGGAGCTGTTTTTT.

V usage is TRBV29-1 and J usage is TRBJ1-1; D possibly corresponds to TRBD1 (6 bases). There are 13 residues in the CDR3. V lost 4 bases, J lost 2 bases, and 11 bases lay in between. The germline CDR1 and CDR2 sequences are SQVTM and ANQGSEA. CDR3 sequence reads: CSVVGGRNTEAFF. The CDR3 DNA sequence: TGCAGCGTTGTCGGGGGGCGCAACACTGAAGCTTTCTTT.

The chain couples TRBV9 to TRBJ1-1; possible D gene TRBD1, 6 bases. Germline CDR1 reads SGDLS; CDR2 reads YYNGEE. The CDR3 length is 12 residues. Trimming left V 3 bases short and J 7 bases short, with 10 bases between. In nucleotides, the CDR3 is TGTGCCAGCAGCGGAAACAGGGATGAAGCTTTCTTT. Its protein is CASSGNRDEAFF. Filled out from reference TRBV9 and TRBJ1-1, the complete variable domain reads DSGVTQTPKHLITATGQRVTLRCSPRSGDLSVYWYQQSLDQGLQFLIQYYNGEERAKGNILERFSAQQFPDLHSELNLSSLELGDSALYFCASSGNRDEAFFGQGTRLTVV.

The chain joins TRBV30 to TRBJ2-2; TRBD2 agrees at 8 bases. The CDR3 covers 16 residues. V shed 4 bases, J shed 7 bases, and the junction held 14 bases outside the gene matches. Germline V gene sequence: CDR1 GTSNPN, CDR2 SVGIG (reference sequence). CDR3 sequence (DNA): TGTGCCTGGACTACTTCGAGAAGCGGGGGTGGCGGGGAGCTGTTTTTT. As protein: CAWTTSRSGGGGELFF.

The chain links TRBV27 to TRBJ1-3; D not resolved. In germline, CDR1 is MNHEY, CDR2 SMNVEV (reference sequence). V lost 6 bases, J lost 0 bases, and 12 bases lay in between. There are 15 residues in the CDR3. The DNA for the CDR3 is TGTGCCAGCAGGCCCTACGGGAGCTCTGGAAACACCATATATTTT. Protein: CASRPYGSSGNTIYF.

The chain has TRBV28 and TRBJ1-5; no clear D. The CDR3 runs to 15 residues. Deletions cut 3 bases from V and 6 bases from J, with 15 bases between. Per germline, CDR1 MDHEN and CDR2 SYDVKM. Here the CDR3 reads CASSFSTPGGQPQHF. DNA for the CDR3: TGTGCCAGCAGTTTCTCAACTCCCGGCGGTCAGCCCCAGCATTTT.

J is TRBJ1-1 and V is TRBV19; D is unclear. Trimming removed 3 bases at V and 3 bases at J, with 11 bases between. This CDR3 is 14 amino acids long. The V gene's germline CDR1 is LNHDA and CDR2 SQIVND (reference sequence). The CDR3 loop is CASSILRRDTEAFF. CDR3 in DNA: TGTGCCAGTAGTATCCTCCGACGGGACACTGAAGCTTTCTTT.